What follows is one TCR beta chain and its context. Trimming took 5 bases from V and 5 from J; bases not matched to a gene: 10. The CDR3 length is 17 residues. Germline CDR1 SGHVS, CDR2 FQNEAQ. This sample stems from a study of blood T cell repertoires in COVID-19. Across the study: The study drew acute and convalescent COVID-19 samples from the United States, Italy and Spain. The cDNA or gDNA used as material had been derived from T cells, B-cell-depleted T cells, or PBMCs.

Per the study methods: From reference gene primer amplification, estimates of nucleated cell counts were derived. Sequencing was performed with immunoSEQ multiplex PCR; in TCRdb, only in-frame clones are kept and a portion is missing. V, J and clone size were drawn from that table, and D and trimming were deduced from the DNA. The sample includes tens of thousands of clones, 80% to 90% of them seen just once. Input material: peripheral blood. The chain employs TRBV7-8 and TRBJ2-2, with 11 bases matching TRBD2. This TCR was sampled from a man aged 50-59 years with active COVID-19. The CDR3 spells CASSQLAGAWGTGELFF. The CDR3, as DNA: TGTGCCAGCAGCCAACTAGCGGGGGCTTGGGGGACCGGGGAGCTGTTTTTT.